The rows below give T cell receptor beta chains drawn from one sample of a study of T cell changes during pregnancy in multiple sclerosis. Sequencing was performed with immunoSEQ multiplex PCR; in TCRdb, only in-frame clones are kept and a portion is missing. The profile shows about 40,000 clones, 90% to 95% of them singletons. Specimen: CD8+ T cells from peripheral blood mononuclear cells, collected before pregnancy. These receptors were taken from a female donor with multiple sclerosis, enrolled in a pregnancy study. CDR3s leave out the opening cysteine and the closing phenylalanine or tryptophan. Each record gives: V gene, J gene, CDR3 protein.

TRBV29-1	TRBJ1-2	SVELAGLYGYT
TRBV27	TRBJ2-7	ASSSTQREQY
TRBV2	TRBJ2-7	ATRDRDHWQY
TRBV11-2	TRBJ2-3	ASSWVPGDTQY
TRBV4-1	TRBJ2-2	ASGSVNTGELF
TRBV19	TRBJ2-1	ASSMAGQKDNEQF
TRBV13	TRBJ2-1	ASSSPWTSGSDEQF
TRBV5-1	TRBJ2-7	ASSPGAGGPGIYEQY
TRBV27	TRBJ2-7	ASSLFPWSQTYEQY
TRBV19	TRBJ2-6	ASSITPVVGVGANVLT
TRBV9	TRBJ1-1	ASSAGITEAF
TRBV13	TRBJ2-1	ASSFTTNNEQF
TRBV9	TRBJ1-5	ASSVGGDRDQPQH
TRBV7-3	TRBJ2-1	ASSFQGSGYNEQF
TRBV28	TRBJ2-1	ASSLGTSGGNEQF
TRBV4-2	TRBJ2-7	ASSQDPAGAMGYEQY
TRBV4-1	TRBJ2-2	ASSHLLGRGHTGELF
TRBV6-1	TRBJ2-7	AMRDGASYEQY